The rows below give T cell receptor beta chains drawn from one sample of a study of blood T cell repertoires in COVID-19. Sequenced by immunoSEQ multiplex PCR; TCRdb stores in-frame clones only, minus some. Among just over 200,000 clones listed, 70% to 90% were seen once. Sequencing input: peripheral blood. The receptors come from a man older than 75 with acute or convalescent COVID-19. Each CDR3 is given with its conserved first and last residue. The D gene is left open where the match is weak. For some rows the clone size is stated as once, few or many, or as a class when expanded; others skip it.

d_gene	abundance	v_gene	len	j_gene	CDR3aa	CDR3nt
NA	NA	TRBV15	16	TRBJ1-2	CATSRDKVQANYGYTF	TGTGCCACCAGCAGAGATAAGGTCCAGGCTAACTATGGCTACACCTTC
TRBD2	NA	TRBV4-2	17	TRBJ2-3	CASSQEWLAGAPDTQYF	TGTGCCAGCAGCCAAGAATGGCTAGCGGGAGCCCCAGATACGCAGTATTTT
NA	NA	TRBV4-3	16	TRBJ1-4	CASSQDSFDSTKKLFF	TGCGCCAGCAGCCAAGATTCTTTTGATTCTACGAAAAAACTGTTTTTT
NA	NA	TRBV9	15	TRBJ2-2	CASSGRGSWTGELFF	TGTGCCAGCAGCGGTAGGGGGTCGTGGACCGGGGAGCTGTTTTTT
NA	once	TRBV23-1	13	TRBJ2-1	CASSRLSGSEQFF	TGCGCCAGCAGTCGTCTTTCGGGGAGTGAGCAGTTCTTC
TRBD1	NA	TRBV7-9	14	TRBJ1-2	CASSLGIGDRKGTF	TGTGCCAGCAGCTTAGGGATTGGGGACAGGAAGGGCACCTTC
NA	once	TRBV6-4	14	TRBJ1-2	CASSDSGRGYGYTF	TGTGCCAGCAGTGACTCGGGCAGGGGCTATGGCTACACCTTC
NA	NA	TRBV7-9	15	TRBJ2-5	CASSKTGQGKGTQYF	TGTGCCAGCAGCAAAACTGGACAAGGGAAAGGGACCCAGTACTTC
NA	NA	TRBV5-1	14	TRBJ2-5	CASGPGGSQETQYF	TGCGCCAGCGGTCCGGGGGGCTCCCAAGAGACCCAGTACTTC
NA	once	TRBV5-4	14	TRBJ1-3	CASSLGGSGNTIYF	TGTGCCAGCAGCTTAGGAGGCTCCGGAAACACCATATATTTT
NA	few	TRBV5-6	13	TRBJ2-1	CASSFPSMNEQFF	TGTGCCAGCAGCTTTCCTAGTATGAATGAGCAGTTCTTC
TRBD2	NA	TRBV28	15	TRBJ2-3	CASSPWGGPPDTQYF	TGTGCCAGCAGTCCATGGGGAGGGCCCCCAGATACGCAGTATTTT
NA	NA	TRBV5-5	14	TRBJ2-6	CASSPESGANVLTF	TGTGCCAGCAGCCCGGAGTCTGGGGCCAACGTCCTGACTTTC
TRBD2	NA	TRBV11-3	15	TRBJ2-1	CASSLRRAGSDEQFF	TGTGCCAGCAGCTTACGTAGAGCGGGGAGTGATGAGCAGTTCTTC
TRBD1	once	TRBV11-2	15	TRBJ2-7	CASRFGQGASYEQYF	TGTGCCAGCAGATTTGGACAGGGGGCTTCGTACGAGCAGTACTTC
NA	NA	TRBV3-1/TRBV3-2	14	TRBJ2-5	CASSQVTLQETQYF	TGTGCCAGCAGCCAAGTCACTTTACAAGAGACCCAGTACTTC
TRBD1	NA	TRBV3-1/TRBV3-2	15	TRBJ2-1	CASSPGQTFYNEQFF	TGTGCCAGCAGCCCGGGACAGACATTTTACAATGAGCAGTTCTTC
TRBD2	NA	TRBV28	14	TRBJ2-1	CASARTSGYNEQFF	TGTGCCAGCGCCCGGACTAGCGGTTACAATGAGCAGTTCTTC
NA	NA	TRBV25-1	15	TRBJ2-7	CASSEWGRGSYEQYF	TGTGCCAGCAGTGAATGGGGGAGGGGGAGCTACGAGCAGTACTTC
TRBD1	NA	TRBV30	14	TRBJ1-1	CACRTGGLGTEAFF	TGTGCCTGCCGGACAGGGGGGTTGGGCACTGAAGCTTTCTTT
NA	NA	TRBV30	12	TRBJ2-5	CAWSPQGKTQYF	TGTGCCTGGAGCCCGCAGGGGAAGACCCAGTACTTC
NA	NA	TRBV19	15	TRBJ1-5	CASSSTEYSNQPQHF	TGTGCCAGTAGTTCGACAGAATATAGCAATCAGCCCCAGCATTTT
NA	NA	TRBV18	13	TRBJ1-1	CASSPDLQHKAFF	TGTGCCAGCTCACCCGATCTCCAACACAAAGCTTTCTTT
TRBD1	NA	TRBV29-1	13	TRBJ2-7	CSVSDRLHYEQYF	TGCAGCGTTTCGGACAGGTTACATTACGAGCAGTACTTC
TRBD2	few	TRBV25-1	16	TRBJ2-5	CASSASGRSGQETQYF	TGTGCCAGCAGTGCTAGCGGGAGGTCGGGACAAGAGACCCAGTACTTC
NA	NA	TRBV9	16	TRBJ2-2	CASSTVSRGGTGELFF	TGTGCCAGCAGTACGGTGAGTCGAGGTGGCACCGGGGAGCTGTTTTTT
NA	NA	TRBV7-3	15	TRBJ1-2	CASSLQGPQGYGYTF	TGTGCCAGCAGCTTACAGGGGCCCCAGGGGTATGGCTACACCTTC
TRBD1	NA	TRBV10-2	15	TRBJ1-1	CASREGDRRNTEAFF	TGCGCCAGCAGAGAAGGGGACAGGAGGAACACTGAAGCTTTCTTT
NA	NA	TRBV5-1	13	TRBJ2-5	CASSFTGSETQYF	TGCGCCAGCAGCTTCACAGGGAGTGAGACCCAGTACTTC
TRBD2	NA	TRBV3-1/TRBV3-2	17	TRBJ2-3	CASSQIRTSGNTDTQYF	TGTGCCAGCAGCCAAATACGGACTAGCGGGAACACAGATACGCAGTATTTT
NA	few	TRBV9	13	TRBJ2-1	CASSGDWRGPQFF	TGTGCCAGCAGCGGGGACTGGCGGGGCCCCCAGTTCTTC
NA	once	TRBV20-1	13	TRBJ2-1	CSASPSEYNEQFF	TGCAGTGCTAGTCCTAGCGAGTACAATGAGCAGTTCTTC
NA	NA	TRBV12-3/TRBV12-4	13	TRBJ1-1	CASSLATGTEAFF	TGTGCCAGCAGTTTAGCGACCGGGACTGAAGCTTTCTTT
TRBD1	NA	TRBV2	12	TRBJ2-5	CAGVNRGKTQYF	TGTGCCGGAGTTAACAGGGGGAAGACCCAGTACTTC
NA	NA	TRBV24-1	14	TRBJ1-5	CATRPSRGNGPQHF	TGTGCCACCAGACCCTCTAGAGGTAATGGGCCCCAGCATTTT
NA	few	TRBV6-2/TRBV6-3	14	TRBJ2-1	CASSYYRVGNEQFF	TGTGCCAGCAGTTACTACAGGGTAGGCAATGAGCAGTTCTTC
NA	NA	TRBV5-1	13	TRBJ1-4	CASSLAANEKLFF	TGCGCCAGCAGCTTGGCAGCTAATGAAAAACTGTTTTTT
NA	NA	TRBV19	17	TRBJ2-7	CASSKGLQRATPNEQYF	TGTGCCAGTAGTAAGGGACTCCAGCGAGCCACTCCTAACGAGCAGTACTTC
TRBD2	NA	TRBV14	16	TRBJ2-2	CASSLGTSGLTGELFF	TGTGCCAGCAGCCTTGGGACTAGCGGGCTCACCGGGGAGCTGTTTTTT
NA	NA	TRBV30	15	TRBJ1-4	CAWRAPSLPSEKLFF	TGTGCCTGGAGAGCTCCCTCCCTACCGTCTGAAAAACTGTTTTTT
NA	NA	TRBV9	14	TRBJ2-1	CASSPNLPSNEQFF	TGTGCCAGCAGCCCCAACCTGCCCAGCAATGAGCAGTTCTTC
NA	NA	TRBV7-6	15	TRBJ2-7	CASSLDDSSSYEQYF	TGTGCCAGCAGCTTAGATGACAGTAGCTCCTACGAGCAGTACTTC
TRBD2	NA	TRBV30	19	TRBJ2-5	CAWSVSRGTSGRGFATQYF	TGTGCCTGGAGTGTGAGCCGAGGGACTAGCGGGAGAGGGTTCGCGACCCAGTACTTC
TRBD1	NA	TRBV19	16	TRBJ1-2	CASSTLHGQGNYGYTF	TGTGCCAGTAGTACACTTCACGGACAGGGGAACTATGGCTACACCTTC
TRBD1	NA	TRBV7-3	15	TRBJ2-2	CASSSSGTGTGELFF	TGTGCCAGCAGCTCTTCCGGGACAGGCACCGGGGAGCTGTTTTTT
TRBD2	NA	TRBV18	18	TRBJ2-1	CASSPQGTTSGSNNEQFF	TGTGCCAGCTCACCACAAGGCACGACTAGCGGGAGCAACAATGAGCAGTTCTTC